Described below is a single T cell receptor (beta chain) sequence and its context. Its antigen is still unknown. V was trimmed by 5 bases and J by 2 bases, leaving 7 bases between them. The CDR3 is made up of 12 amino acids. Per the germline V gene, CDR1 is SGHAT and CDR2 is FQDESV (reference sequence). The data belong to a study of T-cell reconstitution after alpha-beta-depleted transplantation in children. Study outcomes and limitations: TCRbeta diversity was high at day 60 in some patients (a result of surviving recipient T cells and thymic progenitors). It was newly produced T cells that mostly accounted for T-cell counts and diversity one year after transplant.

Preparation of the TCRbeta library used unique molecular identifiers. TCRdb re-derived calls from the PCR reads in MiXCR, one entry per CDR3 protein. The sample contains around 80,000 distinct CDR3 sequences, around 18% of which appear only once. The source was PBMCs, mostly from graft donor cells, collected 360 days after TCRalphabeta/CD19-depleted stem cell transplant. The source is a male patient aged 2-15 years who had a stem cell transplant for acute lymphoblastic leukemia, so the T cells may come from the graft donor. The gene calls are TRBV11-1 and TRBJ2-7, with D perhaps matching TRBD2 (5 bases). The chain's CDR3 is CASSETTYEQYF. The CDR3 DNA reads TGTGCCAGCAGCGAGACTACCTACGAGCAGTACTTC. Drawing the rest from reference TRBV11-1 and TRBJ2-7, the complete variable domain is EAEVAQSPRYKITEKSQAVAFWCDPISGHATLYWYRQILGQGPELLVQFQDESVVDDSQLPKDRFSAERLKGVDSTLKIQPAELGDSAMYLCASSETTYEQYFGPGTRLTVT.